Each of the 21 T cell receptor beta chains below was sequenced from the same sample in a study of shared clonotypes between healthy human individuals. The assay was immunoSEQ multiplex PCR, and TCRdb's table has in-frame clones only and misses some. The sample holds approximately 640,000 clones, 90% seen once. The specimen was memory CD8+ T cells from PBMCs. Regarding subset: CD45RO+ cells pooled with CCR7-negative TemRA cells. Every receptor here comes from a man younger than 35 in good health. Some clones in this sample may be carry-over from other donors' samples.

Turning to this clone: Germline and junction disagree at one end, which may indicate a read error. The J gene is TRBJ2-7, the V gene TRBV20-1, with D possibly matching TRBD1 (6 bases). The CDR3 runs to 11 residues. The germline gives CDR1 DFQATT, CDR2 SNEGSKA (reference sequence). CDR3 sequence (DNA): TGCAGTGCTAGCCCCACAGGGTACAGGATTTTC. Translated: CSASPTGYRIF.

CDR3 loop: CATQGGVPTEAFF. The DNA of the CDR3 is TGTGCCACCCAGGGAGGGGTGCCCACTGAAGCTTTCTTT. This chain connects TRBV19 to TRBJ1-1; D possibly corresponds to TRBD1 (5 bases). The CDR3 contains 13 residues. V lost 10 bases to trimming and J lost 4 bases, with 16 bases between them. CDR1 is LNHDA, CDR2 SQIVND, per germline (reference sequence).

Worth noting for this clone: The sample holds other DNA sequences that translate to the same CDR3. The genes are TRBV7-9 and TRBJ2-7, with a weak D call TRBD1 (7 bases). V lost 2 bases to trimming and J lost 4 bases, with 12 bases between them. Germline CDR1 is SEHNR and CDR2 is FQNEAQ (reference sequence). The CDR3 is 14 residues long. DNA of the CDR3: TGTGCCAGCAGCTTATTGGCAGGGGGGTACGAGCAGTACTTC. The encoded protein is CASSLLAGGYEQYF. The full variable domain, its missing parts supplied by reference TRBV7-9 and TRBJ2-7, is DTGVSQNPRHKITKRGQNVTFRCDPISEHNRLYWYRQTLGQGPEFLTYFQNEAQLEKSRLLSDRFSAERPKGSFSTLEIQRTEQGDSAMYLCASSLLAGGYEQYFGPGTRLTVT.

The rearrangement uses TRBV27 and TRBJ2-4, with 7 bases matching TRBD1. The germline gives CDR1 MNHEY, CDR2 SMNVEV (reference sequence). The CDR3 is made up of 16 amino acids. After removal of 6 bases from V and 3 bases from J, the junction contained 11 bases not matched to a gene. The CDR3 bases are TGTGCCAGCAGAGGGGGCGAGAGTTTGGACAAAAACATTCAGTACTTC. This sequence encodes CASRGGESLDKNIQYF.

The chain links TRBV2 to TRBJ2-5, with D perhaps TRBD2 (5 bases). The ends were cut back, 4 bases at V and 2 bases at J, with 8 bases in the middle. The CDR3 spans 13 residues. CDR1 SNHLY and CDR2 FYNNEI come from the germline V gene. The CDR3 loop reads CASSGSEQETQYF. CDR3 in DNA: TGTGCCAGCAGTGGTAGCGAACAAGAGACCCAGTACTTC.

The chain carries TRBV27 and TRBJ2-1; perhaps TRBD1 as D (6 bases). This CDR3 is 15 amino acids long. Trimming shortened V by 3 bases and J by 6 bases, and 15 bases separated the two germline ends. Germline CDR1 is MNHEY and CDR2 is SMNVEV (reference sequence). CDR3 coding DNA: TGTGCCAGCAGTTTTCACAGGGAAGGGATCAATGAGCAGTTCTTC. Its translation: CASSFHREGINEQFF.

This clone was seen only once. V gene TRBV6-1 combines with J gene TRBJ1-2; 7 positions agree with TRBD1. Germline V gives CDR1 MNHNS, CDR2 SASEGT. Trimming at V came to 3 bases and at J to 8 bases, leaving 12 bases not matched to a gene. There are 15 residues in the CDR3. For the CDR3, the DNA is TGTGCCAGCAGTGACAGTTACAGGGGAATTGGAGGCTACACCTTC. Its translation: CASSDSYRGIGGYTF.

This clone is a singleton in its sample. The chain employs TRBV7-9 and TRBJ2-7, with 12 bases lining up with TRBD2. The germline V gene has CDR1 SEHNR and CDR2 FQNEAQ (reference sequence). V lost 5 bases and J lost 3; bases outside the gene matches: 5. This CDR3 has 15 residues. CDR3 sequence: CASSIRLAGVYEQYF. CDR3 sequence (DNA): TGTGCCAGCAGCATCAGACTAGCGGGGGTCTACGAGCAGTACTTC.

The gene calls are TRBV4-2 and TRBJ1-2; 7 bases align to TRBD1. Germline V gene lookup returns CDR1 LGHNA and CDR2 YNFKEQ. Unmatched junction bases numbered 10, after V lost 0 bases and J lost 6 bases. This CDR3 comprises 16 residues. The CDR3 region is CASSQDPDRISDGYTF. CDR3 coding DNA: TGTGCCAGCAGCCAAGATCCGGACAGGATCTCGGATGGCTACACCTTC.

This clone was observed once. The chain uses TRBV5-4 and TRBJ2-5, with 12 bases fitting TRBD1. From germline, CDR1 is SGHNT and CDR2 YYREEE (reference sequence). Unmatched junction bases numbered 5, after V lost 4 bases and J lost 4 bases. This CDR3 is built from 15 residues. CDR3 nucleotide sequence: TGTGCCAGCAGCCACGGGACAGGGGGCAGAGAGACCCAGTACTTC. It yields the protein CASSHGTGGRETQYF.

The chain carries TRBV2 and TRBJ2-7; D is tentatively TRBD1 or TRBD2 (5 bases each). The CDR3 contains 15 residues. V lost 7 bases and J 2 bases, leaving 18 bases between the germline ends. The germline V gene encodes CDR1 SNHLY and CDR2 FYNNEI. The CDR3 bases are TGTGCCAGCACTCGGAAGTGGGGGAACCCCTACGAGCAGTACTTC. Encoded protein: CASTRKWGNPYEQYF.

This rearrangement joins TRBV7-9 to TRBJ2-3; D tentatively fits TRBD1 or TRBD2 (5 bases each). The germline V gene encodes CDR1 SEHNR and CDR2 FQNEAQ (reference sequence). The V gene lost 5 bases and the J gene lost 7 bases, with 22 bases spanning the gap. This CDR3 comprises 16 residues. The DNA for the CDR3 is TGTGCCAGCAGCACCTCCCAGAGGGGCACGGGAAATACGCAGTATTTT. Its protein product is CASSTSQRGTGNTQYF.

The chain carries TRBV29-1 and TRBJ2-3, with 8 bases lining up with TRBD1. The V and J ends lost 3 bases and 12 bases, in that order; junction bases with no gene match: 11. The CDR3 loop spans 13 amino acids. The V gene's germline CDR1 is SQVTM and CDR2 ANQGSEA. In DNA form, the CDR3 reads TGCAGCGTTGAGACAGGGGTGGTTCTTGCACAGTATTTT. Its protein product is CSVETGVVLAQYF.

This clone was seen at least ten times. This chain connects TRBV19 to TRBJ2-7, with unresolved D. The germline V and J ends were trimmed by 9 bases and 4 bases, with 16 bases remaining between them. Germline V CDR1 and CDR2: LNHDA, SQIVND (reference sequence). This CDR3 has 13 amino acids. CDR3 residues: CASSTGPLYEQYF. The CDR3 bases are TGTGCCAGCTCAACTGGGCCCTTATACGAGCAGTACTTC.

The rearrangement uses TRBV28 and TRBJ2-1, with TRBD2 as a possible D gene (5 bases). The CDR3 runs 14 residues. Germline assignment: CDR1 MDHEN and CDR2 SYDVKM. The germline V and J ends were trimmed by 2 bases and 2 bases, with 7 bases remaining between them. The CDR3 region has the DNA TGTGCCAGCAGTTTAGAGCGGCCCTACAATGAGCAGTTCTTC. It specifies CASSLERPYNEQFF.

V is TRBV27 and J is TRBJ1-1, with D perhaps matching TRBD1 (6 bases). The CDR3 totals 13 residues. Between the trimmed V and J ends, which lost 6 bases and 5 bases, there was a span of 13 bases. The V gene's germline CDR1 is MNHEY and CDR2 SMNVEV (reference sequence). The CDR3 DNA reads as TGTGCCAGCAGCCCGTTAGGGGGAACTGAAGCTTTCTTT. This gives the protein CASSPLGGTEAFF.

This sequence joins TRBV7-8 and TRBJ1-4; D call uncertain. CDR3 size: 12 residues. The V gene lost 8 bases and the J gene lost 8 bases, with 12 bases spanning the gap. CDR1 and CDR2 from the germline V gene are SGHVS and FQNEAQ. The CDR3, as DNA: TGTGCCAGCGGCGGTAGCGTAGAAAAACTGTTTTTT. It encodes CASGGSVEKLFF.

The genes are TRBV7-9 and TRBJ2-2; the match to TRBD2 covers 9 bases. This CDR3 spans 16 amino acids. Germline V gives CDR1 SEHNR, CDR2 FQNEAQ (reference sequence). Losses at the gene ends were 3 bases for V and 6 bases for J; bases not matched to a gene: 8. The CDR3 loop is CASSLTSGSSAGELFF. CDR3 nucleotide sequence: TGTGCCAGCAGCTTGACTAGCGGAAGTTCAGCCGGGGAGCTGTTTTTT.

The chain joins TRBV28 to TRBJ1-2; a weak D match, TRBD1 (6 bases). The CDR3 is made up of 14 amino acids. Germline CDR1 reads MDHEN; CDR2 reads SYDVKM. V was pared by 3 bases and J by 4 bases, with 12 bases between. The DNA for the CDR3 is TGTGCCAGCAGTTTTAATACAGGGAGCTATGGCTACACCTTC. It codes for CASSFNTGSYGYTF.

Here the CDR3 DNA reads TGTGCCAGCAGAGGAAGACGCTACGAGCAGTACTTC. Amino acid sequence: CASRGRRYEQYF. V usage is TRBV28 and J usage is TRBJ2-7; D is uncertain. V lost 6 bases to trimming and J lost 3 bases, with 9 bases between them. Germline lookup yields CDR1 MDHEN and CDR2 SYDVKM. The CDR3 covers 12 residues.

The chain has TRBV13 and TRBJ2-2, with TRBD2 matching over 14 bases. After removal of 6 bases from V and 2 bases from J, the junction contained 8 bases not matched to a gene. Germline lookup yields CDR1 PRHDT and CDR2 FYEKMQ (reference sequence). The CDR3 consists of 18 residues. The CDR3 nucleotides read TGTGCCAGCAGACCCCGACTAGCGGGAGGGGCAAACACCGGGGAGCTGTTTTTT. Protein: CASRPRLAGGANTGELFF.